The 9 T cell receptor beta chains below come from one sample, sequenced in a study of PD-1 and CTLA-4 blockade in melanoma. Produced via immunoSEQ multiplex PCR; TCRdb's table is partial and in-frame only. The table lists 25,000 to 30,000 clones, less than 90% of them singletons, with about 8.1% in the top ten. The material sequenced was CD8+ T cells from peripheral blood, taken before anti-PD-1 treatment. Source of these receptors: a human donor with melanoma.

This chain links TRBV7-9 with TRBJ1-1; no definite D call. CDR1 is SEHNR, CDR2 FQNEAQ, per germline (reference sequence). Trimming left V 4 bases short and J 7 bases short, with 13 bases between. The CDR3 length is 13 residues. The CDR3 reads CASSWTEESEAFF. The CDR3 DNA reads TGTGCCAGCAGCTGGACGGAGGAGAGTGAAGCTTTCTTT.

This sequence joins TRBV5-1 and TRBJ1-2; 7 nucleotides align to TRBD1. Germline lookup yields CDR1 SGHRS and CDR2 YFSETQ. CDR3 length: 15 amino acids. V lost 1 base, J lost 2 bases, and 5 bases stayed unmatched. CDR3 in amino acids: CASSLRQGGNYGYTF. CDR3 coding DNA: TGCGCCAGCAGCTTGAGGCAGGGGGGAAACTATGGCTACACCTTC.

The J gene is TRBJ2-3, the V gene TRBV5-1, with 8 bases matching TRBD1. V gave up 4 bases and J gave up 6 bases; unmatched junction bases: 7. The CDR3 spans 14 residues. Germline CDR1 and CDR2: SGHRS and YFSETQ. Here the CDR3 DNA reads TGCGCCAGCAGCCCCGGACAGGGCAGCGATACGCAGTATTTT. Encoded protein: CASSPGQGSDTQYF.

V usage is TRBV27 and J usage is TRBJ2-3; D possibly corresponds to TRBD2 (5 bases). Germline V CDR1 and CDR2: MNHEY, SMNVEV (reference sequence). The germline V and J ends were trimmed by 3 bases and 0 bases, with 10 bases remaining between them. The CDR3 loop spans 15 amino acids. CDR3 DNA sequence: TGTGCCAGCAGTTTCGGACGGACTAGCACAGATACGCAGTATTTT. Its translation is CASSFGRTSTDTQYF.

This clone was counted between two and nine times. This chain links TRBV10-3 with TRBJ2-2; the D gene is possibly TRBD2 (5 bases). The CDR3 runs 16 residues. Per germline, CDR1 ENHRY and CDR2 SYGVKD. V lost 1 base and J lost 6, with 15 bases in between. The chain's CDR3 is CAISEFWESLAGELFF. The DNA for the CDR3 is TGTGCCATCAGTGAGTTTTGGGAGTCGTTAGCCGGGGAGCTGTTTTTT.

V usage is TRBV15 and J usage is TRBJ2-3, with D perhaps matching TRBD2 (5 bases). Trimming took 1 base from V and 6 from J, leaving 14 bases between them. The CDR3 has 15 amino acids. Germline loops: CDR1 LNHNV, CDR2 YYDKDF (reference sequence). The DNA for the CDR3 is TGTGCCACCAGCAGAGGGAGGACGGGGAGCGATACGCAGTATTTT. It specifies CATSRGRTGSDTQYF.

The chain joins TRBV29-1 to TRBJ1-1, with 8 bases aligning to TRBD1. The CDR3 extends over 12 amino acids. V lost 3 bases and J lost 6; bases outside the gene matches: 3. Germline assignment: CDR1 SQVTM and CDR2 ANQGSEA. CDR3 loop: CSVEDRAPEAFF. CDR3 DNA: TGCAGCGTTGAGGACAGGGCCCCTGAAGCTTTCTTT.

CDR3 coding DNA: TGTGCCAGCAGCCCTGGCCTAGCGGGAGCCTCTAATGAGCAGTTCTTC. Encoded protein: CASSPGLAGASNEQFF. This chain links TRBV5-4 with TRBJ2-1; TRBD2 matches at 10 bases. After removal of 4 bases from V and 7 bases from J, the junction contained 11 bases not matched to a gene. This CDR3 is 16 amino acids long. Germline CDR1 reads SGHNT; CDR2 reads YYREEE (reference sequence).

The chain links TRBV24-1 to TRBJ2-1, with D perhaps TRBD1 or TRBD2 (5 bases each). The germline V gene has CDR1 KGHDR and CDR2 SFDVKD. Trimming took off 3 bases at V and 6 bases at J, with 11 bases between the two ends. This CDR3 region has 14 residues. The CDR3 DNA reads TGTGCCACCAGTGATGAGAGGGGCAGCAATGAGCAGTTCTTC. The encoded protein is CATSDERGSNEQFF.